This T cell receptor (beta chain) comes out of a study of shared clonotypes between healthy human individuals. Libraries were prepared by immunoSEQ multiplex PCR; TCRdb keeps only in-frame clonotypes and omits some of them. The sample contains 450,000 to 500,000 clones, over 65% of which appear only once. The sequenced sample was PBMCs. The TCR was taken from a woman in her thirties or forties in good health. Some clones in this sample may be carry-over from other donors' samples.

CDR3 sequence reads: CSAKGQGSSYEQYF. CDR3 coding DNA: TGCAGCGCCAAAGGACAGGGAAGCTCCTACGAGCAGTACTTC. This chain links TRBV29-1 with TRBJ2-7, with 8 bases identical to TRBD1. Germline V gene lookup returns CDR1 SQVTM and CDR2 ANQGSEA. With V trimmed by 7 bases and J by 0 bases, 8 bases remained unmatched. The CDR3 runs 14 residues.